This T cell receptor (beta chain) was recovered during a study of human T cells and chemical hapten exposure. Study-wide background: The study sensitized with 2% DPC on an approximately 2 cm by approximately 2 cm patch of upper inner arm skin. Points from the study as a whole: Unchanged with DPC sensitization were TCRs above 1 in 1000 frequency.

This CDR3 is built from 17 residues. Germline V gives CDR1 ENHRY, CDR2 SYGVKD. V lost 3 bases and J lost 9, with 26 bases in between. TCRdb reprocessed the RACE reads via MiXCR and lists one record per CDR3 protein. The sample lists 250,000 to 300,000 distinct CDR3 sequences; roughly 7.7% were seen once. This clonotype was detected a few times. Its antigen is not identified. Time point of the sample: pre-sensitization, week 0. The treatment: therapeutic diphenylcyclopropenone sensitization with weekly scalp DPC. The source is a man between 18 and 35 years old with alopecia areata. Some clones in this sample may be carry-over from other donors' samples. Material: whole blood, obtained in connection with sensitization to the hapten diphenylcyclopropenone (DPC). V gene TRBV10-3 combines with J gene TRBJ2-5, with D uncertain. CDR3 loop: CAISDQDLVDNPMAQYF. CDR3 DNA: TGTGCCATCAGTGATCAGGATCTAGTTGACAACCCAATGGCCCAGTACTTC.